This TCR beta chain was sequenced for a study of blood T cell repertoires in COVID-19. The germline V gene has CDR1 LGHDT and CDR2 YNNKEL (reference sequence). The V gene end was trimmed by 10 bases and the J gene end by 7 bases; junction bases not matched to a gene: 10. The CDR3 totals 14 residues. Cohort allocation depended upon clinical history that participants reported. Per the original data handling: Quantification of nucleated cells was approximated via reference gene primer amplification. Produced via immunoSEQ multiplex PCR; TCRdb's table is partial and in-frame only. V, J and clone size derive from that table, while D and trimming were established from the DNA sequence. There are about 330,000 clones in the sample; 80% to 90% occur only once, and about 5% lies in the top ten.

The J gene is TRBJ1-5, the V gene TRBV3-1 (or the pseudogene TRBV3-2); 10 bases are a match to TRBD1. The sequence derives from a woman aged 25 to 39 who had recovered from COVID-19. The specimen sequenced was PBMCs or T cells enriched from blood (not recorded which). CDR3 region: CAIRDRGIGQPQHF. CDR3 bases: TGTGCCATCCGGGACAGGGGAATCGGGCAGCCCCAGCATTTT.